This T cell receptor (beta chain) was observed in a study of blood T cell repertoires in COVID-19. Original methodology: Amplified reference gene primers provided the basis for estimating nucleated cell counts. Libraries were prepared by immunoSEQ multiplex PCR; TCRdb keeps only in-frame clonotypes and omits some of them. D and trimming were read from the DNA, whereas the V and J calls and clone size are those reported in that table. The sample holds about 190,000 clones, about 88% seen once. The CDR3 extends over 18 amino acids. Deletions cut 1 base from V and 0 bases from J, with 16 bases between. The germline V gene has CDR1 MDHEN and CDR2 SYDVKM.

Sequenced input: peripheral blood. The chain joins TRBV28 to TRBJ1-3; tentative D call: TRBD1 (5 bases). This TCR derives from a woman aged 40 to 55 who had recovered from COVID-19. The CDR3 here is CASSLFPRELDSGNTIYF. DNA of the CDR3: TGTGCCAGCAGTTTATTCCCCAGGGAACTTGACTCTGGAAACACCATATATTTT. Using reference TRBV28 and TRBJ1-3 for the parts outside the CDR3, the full variable domain is DVKVTQSSRYLVKRTGEKVFLECVQDMDHENMFWYRQDPGLGLRLIYFSYDVKMKEKGDIPEGYSVSREKKERFSLILESASTNQTSMYLCASSLFPRELDSGNTIYFGEGSWLTVV.